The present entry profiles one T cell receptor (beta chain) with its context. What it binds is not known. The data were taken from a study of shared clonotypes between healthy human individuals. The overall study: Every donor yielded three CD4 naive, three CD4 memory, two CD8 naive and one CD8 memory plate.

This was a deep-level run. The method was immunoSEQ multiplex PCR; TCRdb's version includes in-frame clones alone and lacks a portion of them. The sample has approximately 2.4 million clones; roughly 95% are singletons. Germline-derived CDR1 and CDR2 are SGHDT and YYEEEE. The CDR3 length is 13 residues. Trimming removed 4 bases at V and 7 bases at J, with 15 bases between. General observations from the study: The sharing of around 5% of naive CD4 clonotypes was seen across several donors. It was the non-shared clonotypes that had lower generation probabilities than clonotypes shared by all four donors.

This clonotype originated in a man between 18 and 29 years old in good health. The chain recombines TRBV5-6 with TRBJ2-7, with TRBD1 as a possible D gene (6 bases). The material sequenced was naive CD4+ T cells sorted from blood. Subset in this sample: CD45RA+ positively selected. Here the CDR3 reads CASSRVQGFEQYF. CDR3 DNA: TGTGCCAGCAGCAGAGTGCAGGGGTTTGAGCAGTACTTC.